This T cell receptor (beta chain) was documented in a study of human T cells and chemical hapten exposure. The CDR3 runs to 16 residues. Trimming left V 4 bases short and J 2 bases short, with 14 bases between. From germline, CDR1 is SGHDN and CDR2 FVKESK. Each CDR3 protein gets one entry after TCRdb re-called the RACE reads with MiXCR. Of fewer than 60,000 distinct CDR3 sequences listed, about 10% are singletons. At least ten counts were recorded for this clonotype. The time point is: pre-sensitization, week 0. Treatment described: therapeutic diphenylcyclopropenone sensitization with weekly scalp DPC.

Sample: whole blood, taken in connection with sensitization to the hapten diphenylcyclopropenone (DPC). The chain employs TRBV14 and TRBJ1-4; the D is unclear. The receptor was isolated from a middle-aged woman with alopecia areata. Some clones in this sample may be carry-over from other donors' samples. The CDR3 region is CASSRLQGSTNEKLFF. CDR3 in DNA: TGTGCCAGCAGCCGCCTACAAGGCTCGACTAATGAAAAACTGTTTTTT.